This TCR beta chain is drawn from a study of vaccination and CD4 T cells after COVID-19. Study results and limitations: Median counts of SARS-CoV-2-reactive clonotypes increased from about 20 to 38; this difference was not significant.

Germline V gene sequence: CDR1 KGHSH, CDR2 LQKENI. V was trimmed by 2 bases and J by 8 bases, leaving 12 bases between them. This CDR3 region has 13 residues. About this clonotype: As yet, its antigen is unknown.

Treatment in this sample: approximately 9-day PBMC culture with coronavirus spike peptide pools or control peptides (ViraFEST assay). Sequencing of DNA taken from cultured CD4+ T cells relied on the Oncomine TCR Beta short-read assay. TCRdb re-called the PCR reads through MiXCR, storing one row per CDR3 protein. The sample has about 16,000 distinct CDR3 sequences, around two fifths seen once. This clonotype was obtained from a human donor who had recovered from COVID-19. The sample was CD4+ T cells from blood, cultured in vitro, taken after SARS-CoV-2 vaccination. This chain connects TRBV18 to TRBJ1-2, with D hard to call. The CDR3: CASSPEAPPGYTF. CDR3 DNA: TGTGCCAGCTCACCAGAGGCACCGCCGGGCTACACCTTC.